This passage covers 21 T cell receptor beta chains from one sample sequenced in a study of blood T cell repertoires in COVID-19. The assay was immunoSEQ multiplex PCR, and TCRdb's table has in-frame clones only and misses some. The sample has roughly 500,000 clones; approximately 88% are singletons. Specimen: PBMCs or T cells enriched from blood (not recorded which). These receptors were obtained from a woman aged 40 to 50 who had recovered from COVID-19.

The chain has TRBV9 and TRBJ1-6; D may be TRBD1 (5 bases). The CDR3 spans 15 residues. Trimming pared 4 bases from V and 7 bases from J, leaving 15 bases between. Germline loops: CDR1 SGDLS, CDR2 YYNGEE. In DNA, the CDR3 is TGTGCCAGCAGCCCCCACGGGGACTCCAATTCACCCCTCCACTTT. Amino acid sequence: CASSPHGDSNSPLHF.

The chain has TRBV9 and TRBJ2-6; 8 bases map to TRBD1. Germline lookup yields CDR1 SGDLS and CDR2 YYNGEE. V lost 0 bases to trimming and J lost 0 bases; unmatched junction nucleotides: 5. The CDR3 loop spans 18 amino acids. The CDR3 DNA is TGTGCCAGCAGCGTAGACCCAGGGGGCCTCTCTGGGGCCAACGTCCTGACTTTC. It specifies CASSVDPGGLSGANVLTF. The full variable domain, its missing parts supplied by reference TRBV9 and TRBJ2-6, is DSGVTQTPKHLITATGQRVTLRCSPRSGDLSVYWYQQSLDQGLQFLIQYYNGEERAKGNILERFSAQQFPDLHSELNLSSLELGDSALYFCASSVDPGGLSGANVLTFGAGSRLTVL.

The CDR3 bases are TGCGCCAGCAGCCCTAACAGGGGGGTATACGAGCAGTACTTC. This gives the protein CASSPNRGVYEQYF. The gene calls are TRBV4-1 and TRBJ2-7; 8 positions match TRBD1. CDR1 is MGHRA and CDR2 is YSYEKL in the germline V gene. Trimming cost V 4 bases and J 4 bases; bases outside gene matches: 6. The CDR3 length is 14 residues.

This chain uses TRBV7-9 with TRBJ2-3, with 12 bases fitting TRBD2. The junction had 3 bases not matched to a gene; V was cut back by 7 bases and J by 4 bases. The CDR3 covers 14 residues. Germline V gives CDR1 SEHNR, CDR2 FQNEAQ (reference sequence). CDR3 loop: CASTRLAGADTQYF. CDR3 coding DNA: TGTGCCAGCACCAGACTAGCGGGAGCAGATACGCAGTATTTT. The variable domain in full, completed from reference TRBV7-9 and TRBJ2-3, reads DTGVSQNPRHKITKRGQNVTFRCDPISEHNRLYWYRQTLGQGPEFLTYFQNEAQLEKSRLLSDRFSAERPKGSFSTLEIQRTEQGDSAMYLCASTRLAGADTQYFGPGTRLTVL.

The gene calls are TRBV27 and TRBJ2-1; 8 bases agree with TRBD1. V lost 6 bases, J lost 4 bases, and 11 bases stayed unmatched. Germline V gene lookup returns CDR1 MNHEY and CDR2 SMNVEV (reference sequence). The CDR3 spans 16 residues. The CDR3 sequence is CASSPFRDRLYNEQFF. The DNA of the CDR3 is TGTGCCAGCAGCCCCTTCCGGGACAGGTTATACAATGAGCAGTTCTTC.

The V call is TRBV6-1, the J call TRBJ1-1; D not resolved. From germline, CDR1 is MNHNS and CDR2 SASEGT. The CDR3 has 14 amino acids. Trimming took off 2 bases at V and 5 bases at J, with 12 bases between the two ends. The CDR3 nucleotides are TGTGCCAGCAGTGAAACGGGGAGGGAAACTGAAGCTTTCTTT. Protein product: CASSETGRETEAFF.

This clone is a singleton in its sample. The chain uses TRBV5-4 and TRBJ2-2; 9 positions match TRBD2. Germline CDR1 reads SGHNT; CDR2 reads YYREEE (reference sequence). The CDR3 loop spans 16 amino acids. The V gene end was trimmed by 2 bases and the J gene end by 7 bases; junction bases not matched to a gene: 9. The CDR3 region is CASSFLSGRRDGELFF. The CDR3 DNA reads TGTGCCAGCAGCTTTCTTAGCGGGAGAAGGGACGGGGAGCTGTTTTTT.

CDR3 in DNA: TGTGCCAGCTCACCACCAACTGGACAGACTGAAGCTTTCTTT. It specifies CASSPPTGQTEAFF. The chain combines TRBV18 with TRBJ1-1; TRBD1 is a possible D gene (6 bases). Trimming removed 0 bases from V and 5 bases from J, with 10 bases in between. The CDR3 contains 14 residues. The germline V gene encodes CDR1 KGHSH and CDR2 LQKENI.

This clone occurred once. The chain is built from TRBV5-1 and TRBJ2-3; 8 nucleotides line up with TRBD2. Germline V gives CDR1 SGHRS, CDR2 YFSETQ. The CDR3 extends over 14 amino acids. V gave up 3 bases and J gave up 4 bases; unmatched junction bases: 4. For the CDR3, the DNA is TGCGCCAGCAGCTACGCGGGAGGCTCAGATACGCAGTATTTT. It translates to CASSYAGGSDTQYF. The full variable domain, completed using reference TRBV5-1 and TRBJ2-3, is KAGVTQTPRYLIKTRGQQVTLSCSPISGHRSVSWYQQTPGQGLQFLFEYFSETQRNKGNFPGRFSGRQFSNSRSEMNVSTLELGDSALYLCASSYAGGSDTQYFGPGTRLTVL.

V gene TRBV6-2 or TRBV6-3 combines with J gene TRBJ1-3, with 10 bases fitting TRBD1. The CDR3 is made up of 18 amino acids. V trimming: 1 base; J trimming: 0 bases; junction bases outside the gene matches: 6. Germline CDR1 is MNHEY and CDR2 is SVGEGT. CDR3 sequence reads: CASSYFGQGGTSGNTIYF. The CDR3 DNA reads TGTGCCAGCAGTTACTTCGGACAGGGGGGTACCTCTGGAAACACCATATATTTT.

J is TRBJ2-1 and V is TRBV12-5; no definite D call. The CDR3 totals 12 residues. V was clipped by 0 bases and J by 8 bases, with 5 bases between them. Germline CDR1 reads LGHNT; CDR2 reads FRNRAP. CDR3 region: CASGLVADEQFF. CDR3 DNA sequence: TGTGCTAGTGGTTTGGTGGCCGATGAGCAGTTCTTC.

In the case of this clone: At the DNA level, this CDR3 is encoded by other sequences in the same sample as well. This chain links TRBV18 with TRBJ2-5, with 9 bases that match TRBD2. The CDR3 length is 15 residues. V lost 3 bases to trimming and J lost 4 bases; unmatched junction nucleotides: 6. Germline assignment: CDR1 KGHSH and CDR2 LQKENI. The CDR3 DNA reads as TGTGCCAGCTCACCCTCGGGACTAGCCGGAGAGACCCAGTACTTC. Its translation is CASSPSGLAGETQYF. The full variable domain, rest sourced from reference TRBV18 and TRBJ2-5, is NAGVMQNPRHLVRRRGQEARLRCSPMKGHSHVYWYRQLPEEGLKFMVYLQKENIIDESGMPKERFSAEFPKEGPSILRIQQVVRGDSAAYFCASSPSGLAGETQYFGPGTRLLVL.

This rearrangement joins TRBV29-1 to TRBJ1-1, with a tentative D call TRBD1 (5 bases). Germline-derived CDR1 and CDR2 are SQVTM and ANQGSEA. This CDR3 contains 15 residues. Trimming shortened V by 2 bases and J by 3 bases, and 16 bases separated the two germline ends. The CDR3 loop is CSVELGRGWDTEAFF. The CDR3, as DNA: TGCAGCGTTGAATTGGGGCGGGGATGGGACACTGAAGCTTTCTTT.

The gene calls are TRBV18 and TRBJ1-4, with 7 bases identical to TRBD1. Germline CDR1 reads KGHSH; CDR2 reads LQKENI. The CDR3 sequence is 14 residues long. Unmatched junction bases numbered 3, after V lost 2 bases and J lost 6 bases. In nucleotides, the CDR3 is TGTGCCAGCTCACCAAGCCAGGGGGATGAAAAACTGTTTTTT. This gives the protein CASSPSQGDEKLFF.

The chain recombines TRBV11-3 with TRBJ2-7; a possible D gene is TRBD1 (5 bases). Trimming removed 4 bases from V and 3 bases from J, with 13 bases in between. Germline V gene lookup returns CDR1 SGHNT and CDR2 YENEEA. This CDR3 has 14 residues. The CDR3 DNA is TGTGCCAGCAGCTACAGAATGACAGACTACGAGCAGTACTTC. This gives the protein CASSYRMTDYEQYF.

The DNA for the CDR3 is TGTGCCAGCAGACAGACTAGCGGGAGATTAGGGGAGAATGAGCAGTTCTTC. Translating it yields CASRQTSGRLGENEQFF. The chain recombines TRBV7-8 with TRBJ2-1; 12 bases align to TRBD2. CDR3 size: 17 residues. V trimming: 6 bases; J trimming: 7 bases; junction bases outside the gene matches: 13. Germline V lookup: CDR1 SGHVS, CDR2 FQNEAQ.

This chain connects TRBV7-2 to TRBJ2-7; D gene uncertain. This CDR3 comprises 13 residues. V was cut by 3 bases and J by 0 bases, with 6 bases left in between. CDR1 SGHTA and CDR2 FQGNSA come from the germline V gene. The CDR3 reads CASSFRTSYEQYF. CDR3 DNA sequence: TGTGCCAGCAGCTTTAGAACCTCCTACGAGCAGTACTTC.

V is TRBV6-2 or TRBV6-3 and J is TRBJ2-7; a possible D gene is TRBD2 (6 bases). This CDR3 spans 13 amino acids. V dropped 5 bases and J dropped 2 bases, with 10 bases sitting between them. Germline CDR1 and CDR2: MNHEY and SVGEGT. This CDR3 reads CASSSRRAYEQYF. The CDR3 bases are TGTGCCAGCAGTAGCCGGAGGGCCTACGAGCAGTACTTC.

J is TRBJ1-6 and V is TRBV9; D unresolved. The germline V and J ends were trimmed by 0 bases and 5 bases, with 9 bases remaining between them. CDR3 length equals 15 residues. The germline CDR1 and CDR2 sequences are SGDLS and YYNGEE. For the CDR3, the DNA is TGTGCCAGCAGCGTAGACAGAGTGAATAATTCACCCCTCCACTTT. This encodes CASSVDRVNNSPLHF.

On this clone: Other DNA sequences in this specimen translate into the identical CDR3. This chain connects TRBV18 to TRBJ2-5; 7 bases are shared with TRBD2. The J segment lost 4 bases and the V segment lost 0 bases, leaving 2 bases of the junction unmatched. Germline CDR1 and CDR2: KGHSH and LQKENI. The CDR3 sequence is 14 residues long. For the CDR3, the DNA is TGTGCCAGCTCACCACCCTCGGGGGGAGAGACCCAGTACTTC. The encoded protein is CASSPPSGGETQYF.

The chain joins TRBV6-5 to TRBJ1-5, with 8 bases lining up with TRBD1. Germline values: CDR1 MNHEY, CDR2 SVGAGI. The CDR3 is 13 amino acids. The trim removed 4 bases at V and 7 bases at J, leaving 3 bases unmatched. The CDR3 sequence is CASSSQGGQPQHF. CDR3 coding DNA: TGTGCCAGCAGTTCACAGGGGGGGCAGCCCCAGCATTTT.